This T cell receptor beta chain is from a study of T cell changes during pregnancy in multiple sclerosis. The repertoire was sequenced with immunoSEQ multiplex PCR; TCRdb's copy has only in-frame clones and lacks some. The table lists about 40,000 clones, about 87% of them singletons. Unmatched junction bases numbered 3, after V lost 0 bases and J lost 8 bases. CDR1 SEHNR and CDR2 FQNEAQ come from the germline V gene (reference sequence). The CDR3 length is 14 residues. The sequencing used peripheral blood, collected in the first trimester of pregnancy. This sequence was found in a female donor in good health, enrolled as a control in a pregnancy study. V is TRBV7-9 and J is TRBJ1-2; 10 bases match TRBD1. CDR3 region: CASSLAPDRGGYTF. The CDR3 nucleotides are TGTGCCAGCAGCTTAGCCCCGGACAGGGGGGGCTACACCTTC.